This TCR beta chain was sequenced in a study of beta chain features in type 1 diabetes (dated by TCRdb to the late 2010s). The study in broad terms: No differences in mean age, gender distribution, total cell number or subset yield were found between patients and healthy donors. Regulatory and stem cell-like memory subsets were obtained from only 8 patients and roughly eight healthy donors, while naive and central memory subsets were obtained from all 28 donors. A total of 107,917,701 sorted cells were examined across all samples, and the number of cells per subset was strongly correlated with RNA yield. The study compared TCRB repertoires of sorted circulating CD4+ T cell subsets between recently diagnosed type 1 diabetes patients and matched healthy donors.

The High Capacity cDNA Reverse Transcription Kit was used to reverse transcribe all of the isolated RNA, meaning that expressed TCRB transcripts were what got sequenced. Deep immunoSEQ sequencing was performed on naive, central memory and regulatory T cell samples, with an average of roughly 4 million total reads per sample. After sorted cells were lysed in RLT buffer, RNA was extracted with DNase-treated RNeasy Micro or Mini kits, with the choice depending on cell number. Each cell subset was processed separately to prevent cross-contamination, with patient and healthy donor samples processed together. The immunoSEQ multiplex PCR was used to amplify TCRB sequences from cDNA, yielding 87-bp fragments that span the CDR3 region. Sequencing of the amplicons was performed on the Illumina HiSeq platform. Per the authors' processing: Synthetic template baselines were used to correct PCR bias computationally, reads within Hamming distance 2 were collapsed, and singletons that could not be merged were discarded. Reads were aligned against IMGT to assign V, D and J genes, CDR3 length and insertions or deletions at six rearrangement sites. Within each subset, clonotype counts were normalized to the number of sorted cells before true diversity and Gini coefficients were calculated with the tcR R package. Repertoire sharing was quantified using the overlap coefficient calculated on TCRB nucleotide sequences. As a proxy for the pre-selection repertoire, out-of-frame TCRB sequences from naive cells were analyzed. Sourced from immuneACCESS, this table was stored by TCRdb with only in-frame sequences that have V and J called. A share of the clones is absent; for the studies checked, an unresolved V gene accounts for under half, and the remainder has no known explanation. V and J calls and clone size are given by that table; D and trimming were obtained from the DNA. Recorded for this sample are 130,000 to 150,000 clones; under 11% of them occurred a single time. Less than 1.5% of the sample lies in the top ten.

On the study overall, not on this receptor specifically: Naive, central memory and regulatory TCRB repertoires appeared more similar among patients than among healthy donors. Because cDNA was sequenced instead of genomic DNA, highly expressing activated cells could be over-represented, though the groups showed no difference in activation or CD3 levels. Fewer insertions and more nucleotide deletions at VDJ recombination sites were observed in patients with type 1 diabetes, implying thymic rearrangement abnormalities. A moderate but significant shortening of TCRB CDR3 length was observed in type 1 diabetes patients in all four CD4+ subsets. Shorter templates might have been favored by PCR, but patient and control samples were amplified and corrected together, so both groups would have been affected equally by any skew. HLA sub-analyses involved small numbers of individuals, so any influence of HLA type on TCRB rearrangement remained unresolved.

Each donor gave one peripheral blood draw, averaging approximately 110 mL, which was collected into heparinised tubes. A BD FACSAria II and a panel including CD45RO, CCR7, CD25, CD127, CD95 and CD27 were used to sort naive, central memory, regulatory and stem cell-like memory CD4+ T cells. A purity above 95% was achieved for all sorted populations. PBMCs were isolated right away by Lymphoprep density gradient centrifugation and were stained directly, without culture. To minimize batch effects, samples were stained and sorted in pairs, one healthy donor with one patient per experiment. Here V drops 0 bases and J drops 7 bases, and the junction holds 12 bases not matched to any gene. The CDR3 covers 18 residues, taking in both the cysteine and the phenylalanine. Just the 54-base CDR3 DNA is kept, in frame starting at base 1. The germline V gene (reference sequence) sets CDR1 to SGHNT and CDR2 to YYREEE.

Of note for this clone: What antigen it recognizes has not been identified. No much larger clone exists at a distance of one base, and base qualities are not known.

Rearrangement joined TRBV5-4 to TRBJ1-6, and 8 bases in between align with TRBD1. Sequencing input: naive CD4+ T cells from blood. The label giving this sample's cell subset or site can be read as: true naive CD4+ T cells. The sequence came from a man between 18 and 35 years old in good health. The DNA sequence is given as TGTGCCAGCAGCTTGGCGGGCAGGGGGCAAGTTGGGAATTCACCCCTCCACTTT. Its protein is CASSLAGRGQVGNSPLHF.